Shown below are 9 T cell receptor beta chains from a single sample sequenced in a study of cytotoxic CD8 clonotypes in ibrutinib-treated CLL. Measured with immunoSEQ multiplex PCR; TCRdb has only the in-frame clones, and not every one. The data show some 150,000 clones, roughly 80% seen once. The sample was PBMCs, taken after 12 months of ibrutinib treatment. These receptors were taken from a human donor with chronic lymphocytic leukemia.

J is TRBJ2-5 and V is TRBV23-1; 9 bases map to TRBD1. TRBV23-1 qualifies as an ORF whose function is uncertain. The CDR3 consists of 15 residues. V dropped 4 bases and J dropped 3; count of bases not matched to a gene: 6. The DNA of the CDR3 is TGCGCCAGCAGTCCGCCTTGGACAGGGGAAGAGACCCAGTACTTC. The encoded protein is CASSPPWTGEETQYF.

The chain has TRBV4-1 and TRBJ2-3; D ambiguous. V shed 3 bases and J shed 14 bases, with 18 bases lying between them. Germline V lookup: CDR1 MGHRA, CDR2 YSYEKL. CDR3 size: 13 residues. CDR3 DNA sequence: TGCGCCAGCAGCCAGGTATCCGCCCCCACGTCGTATTTT. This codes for CASSQVSAPTSYF.

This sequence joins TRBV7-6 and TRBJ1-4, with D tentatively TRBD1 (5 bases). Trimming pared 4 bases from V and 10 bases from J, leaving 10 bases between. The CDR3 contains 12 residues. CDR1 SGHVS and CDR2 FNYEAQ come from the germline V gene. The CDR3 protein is CASSSGGVKLFF. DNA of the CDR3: TGTGCCAGCAGCTCCGGGGGGGTAAAACTGTTTTTT.

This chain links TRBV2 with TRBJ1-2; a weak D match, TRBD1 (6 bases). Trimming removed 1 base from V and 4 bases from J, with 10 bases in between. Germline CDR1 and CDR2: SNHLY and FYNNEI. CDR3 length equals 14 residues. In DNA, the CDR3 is TGTGCCAGCAGTGAAGAGGCAGGGGCCTATGGCTACACCTTC. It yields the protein CASSEEAGAYGYTF.

CDR3 coding DNA: TGTGCCAGCAGCCAGGGACAGTATAGCAATCAGCCCCAGCATTTT. Translated: CASSQGQYSNQPQHF. The chain couples TRBV5-8 to TRBJ1-5; 7 bases agree with TRBD1. Per the germline V gene, CDR1 is SGHTS and CDR2 is YDEGEE. V dropped 4 bases and J dropped 0; count of bases not matched to a gene: 4. The CDR3 is 15 residues long.

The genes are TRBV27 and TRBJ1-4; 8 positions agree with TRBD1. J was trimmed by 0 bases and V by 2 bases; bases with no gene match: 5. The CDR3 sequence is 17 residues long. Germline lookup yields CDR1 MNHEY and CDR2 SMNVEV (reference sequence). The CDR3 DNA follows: TGTGCCAGCAGTTTAGGAGCAGGGGGCCCAACTAATGAAAAACTGTTTTTT. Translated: CASSLGAGGPTNEKLFF.

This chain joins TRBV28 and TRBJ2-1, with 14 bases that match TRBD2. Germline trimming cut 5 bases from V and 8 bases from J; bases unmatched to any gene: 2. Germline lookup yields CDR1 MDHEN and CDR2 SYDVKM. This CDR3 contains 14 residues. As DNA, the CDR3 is TGTGCCAGCAGTAAGGGACTAGCGGGGGATGAGCAGTTCTTC. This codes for CASSKGLAGDEQFF.

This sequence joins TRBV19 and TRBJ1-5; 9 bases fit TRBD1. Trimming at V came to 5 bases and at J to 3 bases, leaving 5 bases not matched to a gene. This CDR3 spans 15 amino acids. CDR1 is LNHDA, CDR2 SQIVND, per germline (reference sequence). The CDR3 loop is CASSGGTGNNQPQHF. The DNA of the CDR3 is TGTGCCAGTAGTGGCGGGACAGGGAACAATCAGCCCCAGCATTTT.

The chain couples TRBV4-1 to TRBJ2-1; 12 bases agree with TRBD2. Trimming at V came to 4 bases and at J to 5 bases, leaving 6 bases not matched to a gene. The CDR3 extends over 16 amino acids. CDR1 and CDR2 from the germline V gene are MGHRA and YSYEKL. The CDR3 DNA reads TGCGCCAGCAGCCGGCAACTAGCGGGGGGCGACAATGAGCAGTTCTTC. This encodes CASSRQLAGGDNEQFF.